A single count supports the clone carrying this T cell receptor beta chain. Sequencing was performed with immunoSEQ multiplex PCR; in TCRdb, only in-frame clones are kept and a portion is missing. The table shows roughly 80,000 clones, with 75% to 95% occurring only once. This entry belongs to a study of T cell responses to AZD1222 COVID-19 vaccine. Germline loops: CDR1 LNHDA, CDR2 SQIVND (reference sequence). J lost 10 bases, V lost 5 bases, and 13 bases had no gene match. The CDR3 loop spans 14 amino acids. The J gene is TRBJ1-1, the V gene TRBV19; TRBD1 matches at 7 bases. Material: peripheral blood, obtained on day 0 of MenACWY control vaccination. This TCR was recovered from an adult in good health. The chain's CDR3 is CASSPGGQDTVAFF. For the CDR3, the DNA is TGTGCCAGTAGTCCGGGAGGACAGGATACCGTAGCTTTCTTT.